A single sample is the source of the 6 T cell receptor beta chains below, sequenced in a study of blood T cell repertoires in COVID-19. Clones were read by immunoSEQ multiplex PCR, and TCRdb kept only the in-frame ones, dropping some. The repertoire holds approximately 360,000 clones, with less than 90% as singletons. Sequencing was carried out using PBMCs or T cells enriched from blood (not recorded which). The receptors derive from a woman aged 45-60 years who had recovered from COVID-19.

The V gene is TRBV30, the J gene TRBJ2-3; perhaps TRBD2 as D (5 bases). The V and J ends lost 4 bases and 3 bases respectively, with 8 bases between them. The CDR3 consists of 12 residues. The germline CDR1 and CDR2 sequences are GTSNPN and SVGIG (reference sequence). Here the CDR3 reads CAWKDSTDTQYF. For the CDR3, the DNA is TGTGCCTGGAAGGACTCAACAGATACGCAGTATTTT.

CDR3 sequence reads: CASIARGRGAEKLFF. The CDR3 nucleotides are TGTGCCAGCATCGCAAGGGGCAGGGGAGCCGAAAAACTGTTTTTT. The V and J genes are TRBV2 and TRBJ1-4; perhaps TRBD1 as D (6 bases). The CDR3 has 15 amino acids. Per the germline V gene, CDR1 is SNHLY and CDR2 is FYNNEI. V shed 7 bases and J shed 8 bases, with 20 bases lying between them.

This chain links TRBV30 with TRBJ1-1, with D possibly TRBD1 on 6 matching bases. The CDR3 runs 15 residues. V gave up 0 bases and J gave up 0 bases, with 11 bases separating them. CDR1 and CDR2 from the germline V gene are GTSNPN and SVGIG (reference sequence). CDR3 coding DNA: TGTGCCTGGAGTGTATCCCCAGGGGTGAACACTGAAGCTTTCTTT. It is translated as CAWSVSPGVNTEAFF.

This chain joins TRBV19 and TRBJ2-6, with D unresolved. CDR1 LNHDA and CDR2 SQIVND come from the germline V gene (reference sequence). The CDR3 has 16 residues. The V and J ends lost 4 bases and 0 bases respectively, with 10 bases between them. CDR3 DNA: TGTGCCAGTAGTAGTTACAGAACCTCTGGGGCCAACGTCCTGACTTTC. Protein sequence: CASSSYRTSGANVLTF.

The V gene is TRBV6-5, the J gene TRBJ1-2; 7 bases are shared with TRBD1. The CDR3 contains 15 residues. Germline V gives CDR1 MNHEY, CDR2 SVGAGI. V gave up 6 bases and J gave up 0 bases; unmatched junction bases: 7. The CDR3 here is CASRLQGVANYGYTF. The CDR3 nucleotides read TGTGCCAGCAGACTCCAGGGGGTAGCTAACTATGGCTACACCTTC.

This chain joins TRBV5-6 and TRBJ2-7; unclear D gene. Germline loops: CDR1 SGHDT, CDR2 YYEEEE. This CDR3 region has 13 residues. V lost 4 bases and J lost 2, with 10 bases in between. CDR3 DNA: TGTGCCAGCAGCAATACCGGTCCCTACGAGCAGTACTTC. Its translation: CASSNTGPYEQYF.